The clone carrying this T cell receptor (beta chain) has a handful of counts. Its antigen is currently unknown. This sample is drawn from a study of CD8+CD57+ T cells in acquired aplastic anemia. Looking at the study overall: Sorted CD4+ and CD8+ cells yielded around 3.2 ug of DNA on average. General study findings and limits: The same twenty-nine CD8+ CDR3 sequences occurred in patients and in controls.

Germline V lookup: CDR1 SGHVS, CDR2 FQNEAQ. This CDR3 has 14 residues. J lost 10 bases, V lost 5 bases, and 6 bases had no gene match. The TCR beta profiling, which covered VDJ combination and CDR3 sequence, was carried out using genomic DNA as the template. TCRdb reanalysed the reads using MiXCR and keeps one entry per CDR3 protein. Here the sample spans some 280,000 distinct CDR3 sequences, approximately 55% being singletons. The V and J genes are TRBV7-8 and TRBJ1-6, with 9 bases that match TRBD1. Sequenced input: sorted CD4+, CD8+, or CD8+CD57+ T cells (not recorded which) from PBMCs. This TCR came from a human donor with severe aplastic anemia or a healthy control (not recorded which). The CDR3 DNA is TGTGCCAGCAGCGCACAGGGGGCAGCGTCACCCCTCCACTTT. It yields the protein CASSAQGAASPLHF.